This entry lists 25 T cell receptor beta chains sequenced from one sample in a study of PD-1 blockade in mismatch repair-deficient tumors. Some clones are missing from TCRdb's copy, which holds only in-frame ones; the method was immunoSEQ multiplex PCR. The table includes some 110,000 clones, around three quarters detected once. Sample: peripheral blood, taken about 60 weeks after starting pembrolizumab. The receptors were sampled from an adult with mismatch repair-deficient cancer.

V and J are TRBV11-3 and TRBJ2-1, with TRBD2 matching 11 bases. The CDR3 has 15 residues. Germline V gives CDR1 SGHNT, CDR2 YENEEA. With V trimmed by 2 bases and J by 6 bases, 3 bases remained unmatched. Written as DNA, the CDR3 is TGTGCCAGCAGCTTAACTAGCGGGAGTCTCAATGAGCAGTTCTTC. Its translation: CASSLTSGSLNEQFF.

This sequence joins TRBV9 and TRBJ2-1; TRBD1 agrees at 7 bases. With 0 bases clipped from V and 9 bases from J, the junction kept 9 bases outside the gene matches. Germline values: CDR1 SGDLS, CDR2 YYNGEE. The CDR3 is 15 amino acids. The CDR3 here is CASSVVTGDGGEQFF. In DNA form, the CDR3 reads TGTGCCAGCAGCGTAGTTACAGGGGATGGAGGTGAGCAGTTCTTC. Combining the CDR3 with reference TRBV9 and TRBJ2-1 gives the whole variable domain DSGVTQTPKHLITATGQRVTLRCSPRSGDLSVYWYQQSLDQGLQFLIQYYNGEERAKGNILERFSAQQFPDLHSELNLSSLELGDSALYFCASSVVTGDGGEQFFGPGTRLTVL.

This chain links TRBV25-1 with TRBJ2-3, with 7 bases aligning to TRBD1. V was clipped by 6 bases and J by 6 bases; unmatched bases: 9. Per germline, CDR1 MGHDK and CDR2 SYGVNS. The length of the CDR3 is 14 residues. The CDR3 loop is CASSEIDRADTQYF. The CDR3 DNA sequence: TGTGCCAGCAGCGAGATCGACAGGGCGGATACGCAGTATTTT.

The V and J genes are TRBV30 and TRBJ1-2; D remains unclear. The CDR3 consists of 17 residues. Deletions cut 4 bases from V and 3 bases from J, with 24 bases between. Germline V CDR1 and CDR2: GTSNPN, SVGIG (reference sequence). The DNA for the CDR3 is TGTGCCTGGAAACCCCGCCCTTCCAGAGGGCGTCACTATGGCTACACCTTC. Translation gives CAWKPRPSRGRHYGYTF.

The rearrangement links TRBV9 to TRBJ2-3; TRBD2 matches 7 bases. The CDR3 runs 17 residues. The trim removed 0 bases at V and 0 bases at J, leaving 7 bases unmatched. Germline assignment: CDR1 SGDLS and CDR2 YYNGEE. The CDR3 coding sequence is TGTGCCAGCAGCGTAGTGGGGCTAGCGGCTAGCACAGATACGCAGTATTTT. Its translation: CASSVVGLAASTDTQYF.

This clone was counted a single time. The rearrangement uses TRBV28 and TRBJ2-2; 15 bases match TRBD2. J lost 0 bases, V lost 4 bases, and 15 bases had no gene match. The germline V gene encodes CDR1 MDHEN and CDR2 SYDVKM. This CDR3 has 22 residues. CDR3 sequence: CASSSSYSSGTSGRTNTGELFF. The CDR3 DNA is TGTGCCAGCAGTTCATCATACTCCTCCGGGACTAGCGGGAGGACGAACACCGGGGAGCTGTTTTTT.

The chain has TRBV9 and TRBJ2-1, with 10 bases lining up with TRBD2. V shed 5 bases, J shed 10 bases, and the junction held 9 bases outside the gene matches. From germline, CDR1 is SGDLS and CDR2 YYNGEE. The CDR3 is made up of 14 amino acids. The CDR3 reads CASRLAGGGEEQFF. In nucleotides, the CDR3 is TGTGCCAGCAGGTTAGCGGGAGGAGGCGAGGAGCAGTTCTTC.

The chain has TRBV6-1 and TRBJ2-1; D is unresolved. V dropped 11 bases and J dropped 9 bases, with 14 bases sitting between them. The CDR3 runs 11 residues. The germline gives CDR1 MNHNS, CDR2 SASEGT. For the CDR3, the DNA is TGTGCCGGAGAGGAAGTGGGTGAGCAGTTCTTC. It encodes CAGEEVGEQFF.

As regards this clone: Compared with germline, one end of the junction differs, possibly owing to a read error. CDR3 bases: TGTGCCAGCGGCTTAGGGGCAGTCTCCTACGAGCAGTACTTC. Protein: CASGLGAVSYEQYF. The chain has TRBV11-2 and TRBJ2-7, with D possibly being TRBD1 (5 bases). Germline CDR1 reads SGHAT; CDR2 reads FQNNGV. The CDR3 spans 14 residues.

This chain links TRBV19 with TRBJ1-5; TRBD1 agrees at 9 bases. This CDR3 region has 15 residues. CDR1 and CDR2 from the germline V gene are LNHDA and SQIVND (reference sequence). Trimming removed 7 bases from V and 4 bases from J; junction bases left unmatched: 8. The CDR3 is CASTITGGGNQPQHF. CDR3 nucleotide sequence: TGTGCCAGTACCATAACAGGGGGCGGAAATCAGCCCCAGCATTTT.

This clone was seen once. The chain has TRBV19 and TRBJ2-1; TRBD2 might be the D (6 bases). There are 14 residues in the CDR3. Germline CDR1 and CDR2: LNHDA and SQIVND (reference sequence). V shed 11 bases and J shed 2 bases, with 16 bases lying between them. The DNA for the CDR3 is TGTGCCGTAACCCGGGACTCGACCTACAATGAGCAGTTCTTC. It is translated as CAVTRDSTYNEQFF.

This sequence joins TRBV5-1 and TRBJ2-3, with 8 bases that match TRBD1. J gave up 5 bases and V 2 bases, and 7 bases lay outside the gene matches. CDR1 and CDR2 (germline): SGHRS, YFSETQ. CDR3 length: 15 amino acids. CDR3 region: CASSFIDRGGDTQYF. The CDR3 DNA follows: TGCGCCAGCAGCTTCATCGACAGGGGAGGAGATACGCAGTATTTT.

The chain uses TRBV7-2 and TRBJ2-2; possibly TRBD1 or TRBD2 for D (5 bases each). V was shortened by 0 bases and J by 3 bases, with 11 bases between the two germline ends. CDR1 is SGHTA and CDR2 is FQGNSA in the germline V gene. The CDR3 spans 16 residues. The CDR3 loop reads CASSLAEGTYTGELFF. The CDR3 nucleotides read TGTGCCAGCAGCTTAGCCGAAGGGACCTACACCGGGGAGCTGTTTTTT. The full variable domain, completed using reference TRBV7-2 and TRBJ2-2, is GAGVSQSPSNKVTEKGKDVELRCDPISGHTALYWYRQSLGQGLEFLIYFQGNSAPDKSGLPSDRFSAERTGGSVSTLTIQRTQQEDSAVYLCASSLAEGTYTGELFFGEGSRLTVL.

The gene calls are TRBV6-6 and TRBJ1-5, with D tentatively TRBD1 (5 bases). Germline CDR1 and CDR2: MNHNY and SVGAGI (reference sequence). The V and J ends lost 6 bases and 5 bases respectively, with 17 bases between them. The CDR3 loop spans 15 amino acids. Here the CDR3 DNA reads TGTGCCAGCAGATACCGGGACGTAGAAGATCAGCCCCAGCATTTT. Translating it yields CASRYRDVEDQPQHF.

This chain uses TRBV19 with TRBJ2-5; D is unclear. The length of the CDR3 is 14 residues. Trimming took off 1 base at V and 1 base at J, with 7 bases between the two ends. CDR1 is LNHDA, CDR2 SQIVND, per germline (reference sequence). CDR3 in DNA: TGTGCCAGTAGTATAGTTGGAGTCCAAGAGACCCAGTACTTC. Its translation is CASSIVGVQETQYF.

This chain connects TRBV7-2 to TRBJ2-7; TRBD2 matches at 14 bases. There are 16 residues in the CDR3. Germline lookup yields CDR1 SGHTA and CDR2 FQGNSA. J lost 4 bases, V lost 1 base, and 3 bases had no gene match. The CDR3 nucleotides are TGTGCCAGCAGCTTAGTAGGGACTAGCGGGAGATACGAGCAGTACTTC. Amino acids: CASSLVGTSGRYEQYF.

The gene calls are TRBV4-1 and TRBJ2-7; D may be TRBD2 (6 bases). Germline lookup yields CDR1 MGHRA and CDR2 YSYEKL. The CDR3 is made up of 15 amino acids. The V end lost 1 base, the J end lost 4 bases, and 14 bases lay between the germline ends. In DNA, the CDR3 is TGCGCCAGCAGCCAAGCGTCGACCGCGGGGTACGAGCAGTACTTC. Protein product: CASSQASTAGYEQYF.

The chain joins TRBV7-2 to TRBJ2-4, with a weak D call TRBD1 (5 bases). CDR1 is SGHTA, CDR2 FQGNSA, per germline. The CDR3 has 15 residues. The V end was cut by 1 base, the J end by 5 bases, with 12 bases between. The CDR3 loop reads CASSLDDRYQNIQYF. The CDR3 bases are TGTGCCAGCAGCTTAGATGACAGATACCAAAACATTCAGTACTTC. The whole variable domain, filled in from reference TRBV7-2 and TRBJ2-4, reads GAGVSQSPSNKVTEKGKDVELRCDPISGHTALYWYRQSLGQGLEFLIYFQGNSAPDKSGLPSDRFSAERTGGSVSTLTIQRTQQEDSAVYLCASSLDDRYQNIQYFGAGTRLSVL.

CDR3 DNA sequence: TGTGCCAGCAGTCTAGCAACCTCCTACAATGAGCAGTTCTTC. Its protein product is CASSLATSYNEQFF. This chain joins TRBV6-1 and TRBJ2-1, with D maybe TRBD2 (5 bases). In germline, CDR1 is MNHNS, CDR2 SASEGT. The CDR3 runs 14 residues. The ends were cut back, 5 bases at V and 0 bases at J, with 8 bases in the middle.

The CDR3 protein is CASSLAGWEGRNGYTF. The CDR3 DNA sequence: TGTGCCAGCAGCTTGGCCGGCTGGGAGGGGAGAAATGGCTACACCTTC. The chain couples TRBV5-6 to TRBJ1-2, with D possibly matching TRBD1 (5 bases). The germline gives CDR1 SGHDT, CDR2 YYEEEE. The CDR3 is made up of 16 amino acids. V lost 0 bases, J lost 6 bases, and 18 bases lay in between.

CDR3 in amino acids: CASSRQGLADPLAKNIQYF. CDR3 coding DNA: TGTGCCAGCAGCAGACAGGGACTAGCGGACCCGCTAGCCAAAAACATTCAGTACTTC. The gene calls are TRBV21-1 and TRBJ2-4; the table's D call, TRBD2, has no DNA check behind it. TRBV21-1 is annotated as a pseudogene. The CDR3 has 19 amino acids.

Comments on this clone: The junction differs from germline at one of its ends, possibly a read error. The chain couples TRBV7-7 to TRBJ2-5, with D possibly being TRBD1 (5 bases). The CDR3 length is 13 residues. Germline V lookup: CDR1 SSHAT, CDR2 FNYEAQ (reference sequence). DNA of the CDR3: TGTGCTAGCAGCTTCCAGGGAAGGGAGACCCAGTACTTC. Amino acid sequence: CASSFQGRETQYF.

This clone was observed a single time. This CDR3 is also generated by other DNA sequences in the sample. The V and J genes are TRBV5-6 and TRBJ2-1; D gene unclear. V was shortened by 0 bases and J by 0 bases, with 7 bases between the two germline ends. Germline V gives CDR1 SGHDT, CDR2 YYEEEE. The CDR3 sequence is 15 residues long. The CDR3 is CASSLDGSSYNEQFF. CDR3 DNA: TGTGCCAGCAGCTTGGACGGGTCCTCCTACAATGAGCAGTTCTTC.

V is TRBV6-5 and J is TRBJ2-3, with 7 bases lining up with TRBD2. This CDR3 is built from 13 residues. Looked up from germline, CDR1 is MNHEY and CDR2 is SVGAGI. V lost 5 bases to trimming and J lost 4 bases; unmatched junction nucleotides: 3. DNA for the CDR3: TGTGCCAGCAGTACCCGGGAGGCAGATACGCAGTATTTT. Encoded protein: CASSTREADTQYF.

This chain links TRBV6-4 with TRBJ1-5; a possible D gene is TRBD1 (5 bases). CDR3 length: 14 amino acids. Germline CDR1 and CDR2: MRHNA and SNTAGT. The V gene lost 2 bases and the J gene lost 1 base, with 6 bases spanning the gap. As DNA, the CDR3 is TGTGCCAGCAGTGACCGGGACAGCAATCAGCCCCAGCATTTT. Its translation: CASSDRDSNQPQHF.